The 23 T cell receptor beta chains reported below all come from one sample, sequenced in a study of OX40 agonist ivuxolimab in advanced cancers. Profiling relied on immunoSEQ multiplex PCR, and the TCRdb table lists in-frame clones only, not all of them. Of about 84,000 clones listed, over 85% were seen once; the top ten hold approximately 10%. Sample: CD4+ or CD8+ T cells sorted from blood, taken in a trial of the OX40 agonist ivuxolimab. The receptors derive from an adult with an advanced solid tumor such as melanoma, head and neck, liver or kidney cancer.

The chain employs TRBV14 and TRBJ1-1, with TRBD1 as a possible D gene (5 bases). The CDR3 totals 14 residues. The V gene lost 5 bases and the J gene lost 0 bases, with 10 bases spanning the gap. Germline CDR1 is SGHDN and CDR2 is FVKESK. This CDR3 reads CASSLEGMNTEAFF. As DNA, the CDR3 is TGTGCCAGCAGCTTAGAGGGGATGAACACTGAAGCTTTCTTT.

The CDR3 coding sequence is TGTGCCAGCAGCTCCGACAGGTATGGACAGACCACGAACTATGGCTACACCTTC. Amino acids: CASSSDRYGQTTNYGYTF. The chain has TRBV7-8 and TRBJ1-2, with TRBD1 as a possible D gene (6 bases). The CDR3 totals 18 residues. CDR1 and CDR2 (germline): SGHVS, FQNEAQ. V was clipped by 4 bases and J by 2 bases, with 23 bases between them.

The chain couples TRBV2 to TRBJ2-2, with TRBD2 matching 8 bases. Per germline, CDR1 SNHLY and CDR2 FYNNEI. V was pared by 7 bases and J by 6 bases, with 4 bases of the junction left unmatched. This CDR3 is built from 13 residues. This CDR3 reads CASTGLAAGELFF. In nucleotides, the CDR3 is TGTGCCAGCACCGGACTAGCCGCCGGGGAGCTGTTTTTT.

The chain is built from TRBV5-5 and TRBJ2-7, with TRBD2 matching 7 bases. After removal of 0 bases from V and 4 bases from J, the junction contained 7 bases not matched to a gene. Germline V gene sequence: CDR1 SGHKS, CDR2 YYEKEE (reference sequence). The CDR3 has 15 amino acids. As DNA, the CDR3 is TGTGCCAGCAGCTTGGGTGCGGGAGCCGATTACGAGCAGTACTTC. This encodes CASSLGAGADYEQYF.

The V and J genes are TRBV6-1 and TRBJ2-7; 10 nucleotides match TRBD2. With V trimmed by 4 bases and J by 7 bases, 7 bases remained unmatched. CDR1 and CDR2 (germline): MNHNS, SASEGT. This CDR3 region has 14 residues. The CDR3 reads CASSGTSGRREQYF. The CDR3 bases are TGTGCCAGCAGTGGGACTAGCGGACGCCGAGAGCAGTACTTC.

V is TRBV2 and J is TRBJ2-7, with TRBD2 identical over 15 bases. The ends lost 9 bases at V and 7 bases at J; junction bases unmatched: 13. Germline CDR1 reads SNHLY; CDR2 reads FYNNEI. The CDR3 loop spans 16 amino acids. In DNA, the CDR3 is TGTGCCAGTGAGGGACTAGCGGGAGGCTCGTCGGGTGAGCAGTACTTC. It codes for CASEGLAGGSSGEQYF.

J is TRBJ2-7 and V is TRBV11-1; TRBD1 matches 9 bases. V lost 3 bases to trimming and J lost 3 bases; unmatched junction nucleotides: 3. Germline V gives CDR1 SGHAT, CDR2 FQDESV (reference sequence). This CDR3 comprises 14 residues. The CDR3 nucleotides are TGTGCCAGCAGCTTCGGGACAGGGAGCTACGAGCAGTACTTC. As protein: CASSFGTGSYEQYF.

The chain carries TRBV4-3 and TRBJ2-1; 7 nucleotides match TRBD2. The V and J ends lost 1 base and 4 bases, in that order; junction bases with no gene match: 10. Germline CDR1 reads LGHNA; CDR2 reads YSLEER. CDR3 length equals 17 residues. CDR3 bases: TGCGCCAGCAGCCAAGGAAGTGCTAGCGGCCTTTACAATGAGCAGTTCTTC. It codes for CASSQGSASGLYNEQFF.

The rearrangement uses TRBV7-2 and TRBJ2-7; tentative D call: TRBD2 (5 bases). Trimming stripped 2 bases from V and 0 bases from J, with 20 bases between. The CDR3 sequence is 18 residues long. CDR1 and CDR2 (germline): SGHTA, FQGNSA. The DNA for the CDR3 is TGTGCCAGCAGCTTATTTCCTAGCAGTACCCACCTCTCCTACGAGCAGTACTTC. Translating gives CASSLFPSSTHLSYEQYF.

Comment on this clone: The germline gene is not matched at one end of the junction; a read error may be the cause. The chain joins TRBV15 to TRBJ2-7, with TRBD2 matching over 8 bases. The germline V gene encodes CDR1 LNHNV and CDR2 YYDKDF (reference sequence). The CDR3 is 14 amino acids. This chain's CDR3 is CTTGGGGAGSEQYF. The CDR3, as DNA: TGTACCACCGGGGGGGGAGGAGCGGGGTCCGAGCAGTACTTC.

V gene TRBV9 combines with J gene TRBJ2-5; 7 bases fit TRBD2. The CDR3 has 14 amino acids. The trim removed 3 bases at V and 2 bases at J, leaving 4 bases unmatched. Germline V gene sequence: CDR1 SGDLS, CDR2 YYNGEE. The CDR3 DNA reads TGTGCCAGCAGCGGCGGGACTAAGCAAGAGACCCAGTACTTC. Its translation is CASSGGTKQETQYF.

This clone was detected a few times. The chain is built from TRBV19 and TRBJ1-4, with 9 positions matching TRBD1. Trimming at V came to 4 bases and at J to 6 bases, leaving 9 bases not matched to a gene. The CDR3 is made up of 16 amino acids. The germline V gene has CDR1 LNHDA and CDR2 SQIVND (reference sequence). The CDR3 nucleotides read TGTGCCAGTAGTACAACAGGGGGCGATCGGGATGAAAAACTGTTTTTT. Translated: CASSTTGGDRDEKLFF.

The gene calls are TRBV27 and TRBJ2-7; TRBD1 matches 9 bases. The CDR3 is made up of 15 amino acids. V was pared by 5 bases and J by 4 bases, with 9 bases of the junction left unmatched. Germline V lookup: CDR1 MNHEY, CDR2 SMNVEV (reference sequence). CDR3 protein: CASSMTGTGYYEQYF. DNA of the CDR3: TGTGCCAGCAGTATGACCGGGACAGGGTATTACGAGCAGTACTTC.

V is TRBV29-1 and J is TRBJ2-7; 7 bases match TRBD1. With V trimmed by 4 bases and J by 1 base, 7 bases remained unmatched. Germline CDR1 and CDR2: SQVTM and ANQGSEA. The CDR3 extends over 14 amino acids. The CDR3 bases are TGCAGCGTTGCCGTTCTCAGGGGGTCCTACGAGCAGTACTTC. This encodes CSVAVLRGSYEQYF.

V usage is TRBV4-3 and J usage is TRBJ2-2; D might be TRBD2 (5 bases). Trimming removed 2 bases from V and 6 bases from J, with 13 bases in between. Germline-derived CDR1 and CDR2 are LGHNA and YSLEER. This CDR3 has 15 residues. CDR3 protein: CASSQFITGSGELFF. CDR3 nucleotides: TGCGCCAGCAGCCAATTTATAACGGGATCCGGGGAGCTGTTTTTT.

This rearrangement joins TRBV12-5 to TRBJ1-2; D uncertain. Germline values: CDR1 LGHNT, CDR2 FRNRAP. The ends were cut back, 1 base at V and 0 bases at J, with 9 bases in the middle. This CDR3 comprises 15 residues. This chain's CDR3 is CASGLADLANYGYTF. For the CDR3, the DNA is TGTGCTAGTGGTTTGGCGGACTTAGCTAACTATGGCTACACCTTC.

The chain recombines TRBV6-5 with TRBJ2-7; TRBD1 matches at 11 bases. V dropped 5 bases and J dropped 7; count of bases not matched to a gene: 7. This CDR3 comprises 14 residues. Per germline, CDR1 MNHEY and CDR2 SVGAGI. CDR3 residues: CASSRTGGTWEQYF. Here the CDR3 DNA reads TGTGCCAGCAGTCGGACAGGGGGCACGTGGGAGCAGTACTTC.

The rearrangement joins TRBV4-3 to TRBJ2-2; D is ambiguous. The CDR3 length is 16 residues. V was cut by 1 base and J by 1 base, with 10 bases left in between. CDR1 LGHNA and CDR2 YSLEER come from the germline V gene. CDR3 DNA: TGCGCCAGCAGCCAAGGTACTGGTGGGAACACCGGGGAGCTGTTTTTT. Encoded protein: CASSQGTGGNTGELFF.

The rearrangement uses TRBV6-1 and TRBJ1-1, with D possibly being TRBD1 (5 bases). CDR1 is MNHNS, CDR2 SASEGT, per germline. Trimming stripped 5 bases from V and 2 bases from J, with 15 bases between. There are 15 residues in the CDR3. The CDR3 nucleotides read TGTGCCAGCAGTCAGGGACCTGACGGAAACACTGAAGCTTTCTTT. Translating gives CASSQGPDGNTEAFF.

The genes are TRBV7-9 and TRBJ2-3; the D gene is possibly TRBD1 (6 bases). Germline CDR1 reads SEHNR; CDR2 reads FQNEAQ (reference sequence). V lost 7 bases and J lost 1, with 9 bases in between. This CDR3 region has 13 residues. The CDR3 DNA reads TGTGCCAGCACGCCAGGGGGCACAGATACGCAGTATTTT. Protein product: CASTPGGTDTQYF.

The chain combines TRBV7-9 with TRBJ1-2; no firm D call. The CDR3 is 16 residues long. Germline CDR1 reads SEHNR; CDR2 reads FQNEAQ (reference sequence). V shed 1 base and J shed 5 bases, with 17 bases lying between them. CDR3 bases: TGTGCCAGCAGCTTAGTAGTCGGCGGGCAGCGGTATGGCTACACCTTC. Translating it yields CASSLVVGGQRYGYTF.

The chain links TRBV5-6 to TRBJ2-2; a possible D gene is TRBD2 (6 bases). Trimming took 2 bases from V and 6 from J, leaving 8 bases between them. The CDR3 totals 13 residues. Per germline, CDR1 SGHDT and CDR2 YYEEEE. The CDR3 DNA reads TGTGCCAGCAGCTTTTGGGGGGCCGGGGAGCTGTTTTTT. It encodes CASSFWGAGELFF. The variable domain in full, with the rest retrieved from reference TRBV5-6 and TRBJ2-2, is DAGVTQSPTHLIKTRGQQVTLRCSPKSGHDTVSWYQQALGQGPQFIFQYYEEEERQRGNFPDRFSGHQFPNYSSELNVNALLLGDSALYLCASSFWGAGELFFGEGSRLTVL.

The chain combines TRBV7-9 with TRBJ2-5; D gene unclear. The length of the CDR3 is 14 residues. Germline CDR1 is SEHNR and CDR2 is FQNEAQ (reference sequence). Trimming removed 1 base at V and 4 bases at J, with 10 bases between. CDR3 DNA: TGTGCCAGCAGCTTAGGGGCCAGACTAGAGACCCAGTACTTC. Encoded protein: CASSLGARLETQYF. Full variable domain (remainder filled in from reference TRBV7-9 and TRBJ2-5): DTGVSQNPRHKITKRGQNVTFRCDPISEHNRLYWYRQTLGQGPEFLTYFQNEAQLEKSRLLSDRFSAERPKGSFSTLEIQRTEQGDSAMYLCASSLGARLETQYFGPGTRLLVL.